This TCR beta chain originates from a study of blood T cell repertoires in COVID-19 (dated by TCRdb to about 2020). Turning to the overall study: The collaborator samples originated in the United States, Italy and Spain and spanned the acute and convalescent phases of COVID-19. The material from the prospective study consisted of cDNA or gDNA derived from T cells, B-cell-depleted T cells, or PBMCs. Subjects who had been exposed to COVID-19, were actively infected with it, or had recovered from it provided the deeply sampled blood TCRbeta repertoires that made up the dataset. The repertoires were made available in a free public database intended to serve as a resource for research on the immune response to SARS-CoV-2. Samples came from the ongoing ImmuneRACE study (first 160 participants) plus 1,254 subjects from 6 global collaborators. The sample metadata nearly always contained a de-identified subject ID, COVID-19 status, age in years and sex. Where available, HLA class I and class II types were taken from metadata supplied by the sample provider and were not determined by assay-based typing. Results the study describes overall, beyond this receptor: The amount of clinical and demographic metadata varied by source and participant and was provided uncurated.

V is clipped by 8 bases and J by 5 bases, and the sequence between their germline boundaries is 14 bases long. Counted from cysteine to phenylalanine, this CDR3 has 13 amino acids. Just CDR3 DNA is preserved here, 39 bases in frame from base 1. CDR1 and CDR2 were assigned from the germline V gene as SGHVS and FQNEAQ. TCRbeta CDR3 regions were amplified from genomic DNA using the immunoSEQ Assay, a bias-controlled multiplex PCR. On the authors' methods: The number of nucleated cells in each sample was estimated by amplification of reference gene primers within the assay. To quantify the absolute abundance of each unique TCRbeta CDR3 rearrangement, sequence reads were collapsed and filtered. For each sample, productive Simpson clonality was calculated by taking the square root of Simpson's diversity index across productive rearrangements. TCRdb re-hosts the immuneACCESS table, in-frame sequences only. Its copies lack some clones; in the studies checked, an unresolved V gene accounts for under half of them, and the cause for the rest is not known. V and J calls and clone size follow that table, whereas D and trimming were derived from the DNA. The sample records under 200,000 clones, approximately 90% of which are singletons. 5.5% to 8.5% of the sample belongs to the ten largest clones.

Ten or more counts support this clone. Its antigen is currently not known. Qualities for individual bases were not recorded, and no much larger clone is one base off. The collaborating institutions used their own protocols to collect whole blood in K2EDTA tubes. For TCRbeta analysis, collaborator samples were shipped as frozen whole blood, as isolated PBMCs, or as DNA extracted from either sample type. The rearrangement combines TRBV7-8 with TRBJ2-3; the D gene is unclear. The receptor was derived from a woman older than 75 in a cohort sampled during active or convalescent COVID-19. What was sequenced was peripheral blood. The CDR3 reads as follows: CASEKPPGDTQYF. The DNA reads as follows: TGTGCCAGCGAAAAGCCCCCGGGAGATACGCAGTATTTT. The reference TRBV7-8 and TRBJ2-3 proteins fill in what lies around the CDR3, so the full variable domain reads GAGVSQSPRYKVAKRGQDVALRCDPISGHVSLFWYQQALGQGPEFLTYFQNEAQLDKSGLPSDRFFAERPEGSVSTLKIQRTQQEDSAVYLCASEKPPGDTQYFGPGTRLTVL.